The clone carrying this TCR beta chain was recorded many times. Its specificity is not known. The data belong to a study of early T cells in non-severe SARS-CoV-2 infection. Study background: Bulk RNA from unsorted whole blood was sequenced; chains were unpaired.

The V and J ends lost 4 bases and 0 bases respectively, with 12 bases between them. Germline assignment: CDR1 MGHRA and CDR2 YSYEKL. The CDR3 consists of 16 residues. Study-wide points: Matching with VDJdb favored anti-spike CD8 responses (missing private and CD4 specificities).

As part of library construction, unique molecular identifiers were attached to individual cDNA molecules. MiXCR was run by TCRdb on the 5' RACE reads, yielding one entry per CDR3 protein. Of about 94,000 distinct CDR3 sequences listed, about 13% are singletons. The chain links TRBV4-1 to TRBJ2-2, with D unclear. Sequencing was carried out using whole blood. This receptor was taken from an adult who was a healthcare worker with PCR-confirmed SARS-CoV-2 infection or an uninfected control (not recorded which). CDR3 in DNA: TGCGCCAGCAGCCCTCGGGCCTTTCCGAACACCGGGGAGCTGTTTTTT. Protein sequence: CASSPRAFPNTGELFF.